The sequence of this T cell receptor (beta chain) was determined in a study of T cell changes during pregnancy in multiple sclerosis. The CDR3 loop spans 15 amino acids. With V trimmed by 4 bases and J by 1 base, 5 bases remained unmatched. The germline V gene encodes CDR1 SGHRS and CDR2 YFSETQ. Produced via immunoSEQ multiplex PCR; TCRdb's table is partial and in-frame only. This table holds around 70,000 clones, over 85% found once. The source of this sequence is a female donor with multiple sclerosis, enrolled in a pregnancy study. The chain combines TRBV5-1 with TRBJ2-7, with 10 nucleotides matching TRBD2. This specimen was peripheral blood, taken in the second trimester of pregnancy. This CDR3 is CASSPLAGQSYEQYF. The CDR3 coding sequence is TGCGCCAGCAGCCCACTAGCGGGGCAGTCCTACGAGCAGTACTTC.